The T cell receptor beta chain described here comes from a study of CD8 T cells in ankylosing spondylitis. Study outcomes and limitations: In peripheral blood, disease-linked CD8+ clones occurred at relatively low frequencies. There was a TCR beta motif, made of several highly homologous variants, that appeared characteristic of ankylosing spondylitis blood. Disease-linked clones were reportedly significantly enriched in matched ankylosing spondylitis synovial fluid. Some of the motif variants had earlier been found in reactive arthritis patients' fluid and blood.

Germline CDR1 reads SSHAT; CDR2 reads FNYEAQ (reference sequence). The CDR3 has 14 amino acids. TCRdb passed the 5' RACE reads through MiXCR, listing each CDR3 protein once. The table lists roughly 230,000 distinct CDR3 sequences, 15% to 20% of them singletons. Regarding this clonotype: What it binds is unknown. At one boundary the junction diverges from the germline segment, which might be a read error.

This receptor was obtained from a male donor with ankylosing spondylitis or in good health (not recorded which). Sequencing was done on a sample of blood, either unsorted or a sorted T cell fraction (not recorded which). The chain links TRBV7-7 to TRBJ2-5; TRBD2 might be the D (5 bases). The CDR3, as DNA: TGTGCTAGCAGCTTTGGGATCGGGGAAGAGACCCAGTACTTC. Its protein is CASSFGIGEETQYF. Full variable domain (remainder filled in from reference TRBV7-7 and TRBJ2-5): GAGVSQSPRYKVTKRGQDVTLRCDPISSHATLYWYQQALGQGPEFLTYFNYEAQPDKSGLPSDRFSAERPEGSISTLTIQRTEQRDSAMYRCASSFGIGEETQYFGPGTRLLVL.